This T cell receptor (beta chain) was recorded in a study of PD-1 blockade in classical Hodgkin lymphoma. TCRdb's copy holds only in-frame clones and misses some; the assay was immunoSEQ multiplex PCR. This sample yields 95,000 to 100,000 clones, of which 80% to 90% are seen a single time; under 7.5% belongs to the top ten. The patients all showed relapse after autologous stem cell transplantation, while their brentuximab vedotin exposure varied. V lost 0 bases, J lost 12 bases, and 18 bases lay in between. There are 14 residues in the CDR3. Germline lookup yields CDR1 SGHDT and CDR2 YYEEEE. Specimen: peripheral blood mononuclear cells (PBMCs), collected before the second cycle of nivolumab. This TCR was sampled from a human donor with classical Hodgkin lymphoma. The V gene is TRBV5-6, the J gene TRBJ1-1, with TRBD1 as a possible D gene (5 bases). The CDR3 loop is CASSLGGRAQESFF. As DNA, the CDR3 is TGTGCCAGCAGCTTGGGGGGCAGGGCCCAGGAGTCTTTCTTT.